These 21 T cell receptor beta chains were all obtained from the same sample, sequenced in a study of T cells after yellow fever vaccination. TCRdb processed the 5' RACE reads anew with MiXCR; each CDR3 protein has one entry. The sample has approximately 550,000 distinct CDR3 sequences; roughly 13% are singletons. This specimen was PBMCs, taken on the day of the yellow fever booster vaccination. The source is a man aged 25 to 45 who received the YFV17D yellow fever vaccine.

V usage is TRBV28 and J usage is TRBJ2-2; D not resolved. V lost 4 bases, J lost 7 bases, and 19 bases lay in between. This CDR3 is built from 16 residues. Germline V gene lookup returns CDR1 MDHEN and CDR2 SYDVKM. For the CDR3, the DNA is TGTGCCAGCAGTTCCCCCCAGGCAGGACGTTACGGGGAGCTGTTTTTT. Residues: CASSSPQAGRYGELFF. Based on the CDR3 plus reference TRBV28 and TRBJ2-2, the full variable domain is DVKVTQSSRYLVKRTGEKVFLECVQDMDHENMFWYRQDPGLGLRLIYFSYDVKMKEKGDIPEGYSVSREKKERFSLILESASTNQTSMYLCASSSPQAGRYGELFFGEGSRLTVL.

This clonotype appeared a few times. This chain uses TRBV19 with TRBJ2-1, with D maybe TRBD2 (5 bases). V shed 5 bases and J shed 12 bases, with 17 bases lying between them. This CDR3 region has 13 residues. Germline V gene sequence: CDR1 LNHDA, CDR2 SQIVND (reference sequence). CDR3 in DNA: TGTGCCAGTAGTGTTAACGGGGATTTAAGGCAGTTCTTC. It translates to CASSVNGDLRQFF.

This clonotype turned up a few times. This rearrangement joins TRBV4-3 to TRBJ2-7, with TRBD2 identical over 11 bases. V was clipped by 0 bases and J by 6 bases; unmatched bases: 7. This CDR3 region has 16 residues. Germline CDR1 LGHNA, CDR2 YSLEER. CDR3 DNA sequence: TGCGCCAGCAGCCAAGATCCTGGGACTAGCGGTGGCGAGCAGTACTTC. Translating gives CASSQDPGTSGGEQYF.

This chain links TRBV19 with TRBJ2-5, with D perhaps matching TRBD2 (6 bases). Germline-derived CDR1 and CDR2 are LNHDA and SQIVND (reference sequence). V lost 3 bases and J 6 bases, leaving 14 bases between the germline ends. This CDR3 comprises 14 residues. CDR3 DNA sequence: TGTGCCAGTAGTATCACGGTAGCGGTACAGACCCAGTACTTC. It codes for CASSITVAVQTQYF.

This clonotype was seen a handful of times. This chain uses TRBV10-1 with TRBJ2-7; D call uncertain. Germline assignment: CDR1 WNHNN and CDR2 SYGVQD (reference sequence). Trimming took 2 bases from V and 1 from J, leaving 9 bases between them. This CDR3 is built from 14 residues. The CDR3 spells CASSEMGSSYEQYF. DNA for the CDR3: TGCGCCAGCAGTGAGATGGGCAGTTCCTACGAGCAGTACTTC.

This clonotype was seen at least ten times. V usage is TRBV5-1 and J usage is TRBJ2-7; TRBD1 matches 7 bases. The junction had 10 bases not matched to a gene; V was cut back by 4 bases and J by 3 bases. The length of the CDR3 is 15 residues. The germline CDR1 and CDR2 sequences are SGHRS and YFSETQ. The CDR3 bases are TGCGCCAGCAGCATGGACCCGACAGGGTACTACGAGCAGTACTTC. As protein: CASSMDPTGYYEQYF.

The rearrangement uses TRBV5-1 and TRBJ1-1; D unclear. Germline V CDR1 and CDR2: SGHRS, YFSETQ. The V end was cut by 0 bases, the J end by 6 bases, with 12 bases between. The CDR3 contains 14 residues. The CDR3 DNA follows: TGCGCCAGCAGCTTGGGGAATTCAGCCTCTGAAGCTTTCTTT. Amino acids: CASSLGNSASEAFF.

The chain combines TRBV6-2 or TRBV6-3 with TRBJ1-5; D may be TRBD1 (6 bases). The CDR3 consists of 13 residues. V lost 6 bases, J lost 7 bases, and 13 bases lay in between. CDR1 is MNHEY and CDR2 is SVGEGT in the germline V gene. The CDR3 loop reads CASRPGTTQPQHF. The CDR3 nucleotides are TGTGCCAGCAGACCCGGGACAACACAGCCCCAGCATTTT.

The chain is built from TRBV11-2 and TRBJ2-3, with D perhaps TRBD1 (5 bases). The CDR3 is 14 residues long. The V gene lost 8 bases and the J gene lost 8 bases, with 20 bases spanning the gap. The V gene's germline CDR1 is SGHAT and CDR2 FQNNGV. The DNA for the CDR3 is TGTGCCAGCCAGGTGGGGCCTGTTCAGCGTACGCAGTATTTT. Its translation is CASQVGPVQRTQYF.

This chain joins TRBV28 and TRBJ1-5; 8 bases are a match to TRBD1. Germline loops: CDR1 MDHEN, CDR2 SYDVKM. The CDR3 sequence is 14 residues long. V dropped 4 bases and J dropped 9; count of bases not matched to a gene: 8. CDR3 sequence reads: CASSSRIQGVPQHF. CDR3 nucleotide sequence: TGTGCCAGCAGTTCGCGAATACAGGGGGTGCCCCAGCATTTT.

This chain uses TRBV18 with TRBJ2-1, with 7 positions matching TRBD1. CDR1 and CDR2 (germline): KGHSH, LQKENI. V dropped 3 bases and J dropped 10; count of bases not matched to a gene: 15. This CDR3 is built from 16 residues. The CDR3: CASSPQRQGVRGEQFF. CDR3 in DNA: TGTGCCAGCTCACCTCAGCGACAGGGTGTGAGAGGGGAGCAGTTCTTC.

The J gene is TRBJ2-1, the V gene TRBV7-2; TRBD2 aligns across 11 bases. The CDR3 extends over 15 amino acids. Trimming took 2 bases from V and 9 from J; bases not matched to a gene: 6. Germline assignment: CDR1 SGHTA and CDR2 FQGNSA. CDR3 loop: CASSLTSGRKIEQFF. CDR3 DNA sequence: TGTGCCAGCAGCTTAACTAGCGGGAGAAAGATTGAGCAGTTCTTC. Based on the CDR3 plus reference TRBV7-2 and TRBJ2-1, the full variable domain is GAGVSQSPSNKVTEKGKDVELRCDPISGHTALYWYRQSLGQGLEFLIYFQGNSAPDKSGLPSDRFSAERTGGSVSTLTIQRTQQEDSAVYLCASSLTSGRKIEQFFGPGTRLTVL.

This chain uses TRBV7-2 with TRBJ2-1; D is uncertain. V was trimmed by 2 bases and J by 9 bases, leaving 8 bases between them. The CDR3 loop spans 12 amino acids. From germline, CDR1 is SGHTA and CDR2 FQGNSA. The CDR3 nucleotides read TGTGCCAGCAGCTTAATGCTGAGTGAGCAGTTCTTC. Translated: CASSLMLSEQFF.

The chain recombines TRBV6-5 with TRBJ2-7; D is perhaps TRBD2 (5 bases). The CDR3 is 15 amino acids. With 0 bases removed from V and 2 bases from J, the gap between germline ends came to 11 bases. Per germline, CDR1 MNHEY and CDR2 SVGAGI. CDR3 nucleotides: TGTGCCAGCAGTTACTCGAAGAGAGGGACCTACGAGCAGTACTTC. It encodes CASSYSKRGTYEQYF.

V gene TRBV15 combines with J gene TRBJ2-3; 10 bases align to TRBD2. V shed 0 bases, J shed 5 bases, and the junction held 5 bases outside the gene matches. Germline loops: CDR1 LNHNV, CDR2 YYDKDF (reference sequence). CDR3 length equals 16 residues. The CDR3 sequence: CATSRDLAGVGDTQYF. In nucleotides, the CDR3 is TGTGCCACCAGCAGAGACCTAGCGGGAGTTGGAGATACGCAGTATTTT.

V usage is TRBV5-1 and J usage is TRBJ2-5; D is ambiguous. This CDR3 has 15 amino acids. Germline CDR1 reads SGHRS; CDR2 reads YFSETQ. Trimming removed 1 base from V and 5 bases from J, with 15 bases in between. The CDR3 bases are TGCGCCAGCAGCTTGATGGATACCCGGATGGAGACCCAGTACTTC. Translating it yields CASSLMDTRMETQYF. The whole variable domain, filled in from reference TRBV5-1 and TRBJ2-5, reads KAGVTQTPRYLIKTRGQQVTLSCSPISGHRSVSWYQQTPGQGLQFLFEYFSETQRNKGNFPGRFSGRQFSNSRSEMNVSTLELGDSALYLCASSLMDTRMETQYFGPGTRLLVL.

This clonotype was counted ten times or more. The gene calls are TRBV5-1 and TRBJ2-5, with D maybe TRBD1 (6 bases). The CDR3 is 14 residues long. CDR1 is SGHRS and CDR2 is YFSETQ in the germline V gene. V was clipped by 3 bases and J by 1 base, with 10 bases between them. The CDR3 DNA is TGCGCCAGCAGCTCGGGACACTTCCAAGAGACCCAGTACTTC. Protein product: CASSSGHFQETQYF.

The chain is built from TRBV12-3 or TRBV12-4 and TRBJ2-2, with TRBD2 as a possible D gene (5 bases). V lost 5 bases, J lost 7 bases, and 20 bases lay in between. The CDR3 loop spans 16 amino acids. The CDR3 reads CASSRLRAPNGGELFF. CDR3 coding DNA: TGTGCCAGCAGTCGGTTGAGGGCCCCAAACGGCGGGGAGCTGTTTTTT.

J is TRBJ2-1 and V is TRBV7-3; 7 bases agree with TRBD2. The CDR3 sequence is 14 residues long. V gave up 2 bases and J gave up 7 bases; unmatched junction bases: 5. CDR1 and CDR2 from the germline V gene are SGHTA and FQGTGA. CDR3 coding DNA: TGTGCCAGCAGCTTATTGGCTAGCGGTAATGAGCAGTTCTTC. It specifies CASSLLASGNEQFF.

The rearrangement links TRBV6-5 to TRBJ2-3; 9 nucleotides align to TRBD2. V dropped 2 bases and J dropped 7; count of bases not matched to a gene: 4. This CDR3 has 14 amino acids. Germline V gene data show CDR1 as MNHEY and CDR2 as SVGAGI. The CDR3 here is CASSYGGRANTQYF. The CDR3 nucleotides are TGTGCCAGCAGTTACGGCGGGAGGGCGAATACGCAGTATTTT.

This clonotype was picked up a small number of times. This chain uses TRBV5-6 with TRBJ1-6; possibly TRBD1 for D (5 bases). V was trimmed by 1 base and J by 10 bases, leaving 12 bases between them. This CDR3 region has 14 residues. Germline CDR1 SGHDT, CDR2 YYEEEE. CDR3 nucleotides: TGTGCCAGCAGCTTGCAGCTCTCAGGGTCACCCCTCCACTTT. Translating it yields CASSLQLSGSPLHF.